The 32 T cell receptor beta chains listed next were all sequenced from one sample in a study of T cell responses to AZD1222 COVID-19 vaccine. Clones were read by immunoSEQ multiplex PCR, and TCRdb kept only the in-frame ones, dropping some. The sample lists 100,000 to 150,000 clones, nearly 95% occurring once. The sample consisted of peripheral blood, taken on day 0 of AZD1222 vaccination. These receptors were obtained from an adult in good health.

The V gene is TRBV19, the J gene TRBJ2-1, with 10 bases lining up with TRBD2. V lost 3 bases and J lost 4; bases outside the gene matches: 3. CDR1 and CDR2 (germline): LNHDA, SQIVND (reference sequence). The CDR3 spans 15 residues. The CDR3 protein is CASSILAGEYNEQFF. CDR3 sequence (DNA): TGTGCCAGTAGTATTCTAGCGGGAGAGTACAATGAGCAGTTCTTC.

This clone was counted once. V and J are TRBV7-8 and TRBJ1-2, with D possibly TRBD1 on 5 matching bases. The CDR3 sequence is 12 residues long. Germline values: CDR1 SGHVS, CDR2 FQNEAQ. V lost 3 bases to trimming and J lost 6 bases, with 8 bases between them. CDR3 region: CASSLGVDGYTF. CDR3 nucleotides: TGTGCCAGCAGCTTGGGGGTCGATGGCTACACCTTC.

The V gene is TRBV7-2, the J gene TRBJ1-2; D may be TRBD1 (5 bases). From germline, CDR1 is SGHTA and CDR2 FQGNSA. V was cut by 2 bases and J by 2 bases, with 15 bases left in between. CDR3 size: 16 residues. CDR3 DNA sequence: TGTGCCAGCAGCTTAAGCCAGACAGCTACGAACTATGGCTACACCTTC. Translating gives CASSLSQTATNYGYTF.

This chain connects TRBV18 to TRBJ2-7; TRBD1 agrees at 10 bases. This CDR3 has 14 amino acids. The junction had 6 bases not matched to a gene; V was cut back by 6 bases and J by 4 bases. The germline V gene encodes CDR1 KGHSH and CDR2 LQKENI. CDR3 DNA: TGTGCCAGCTCGCCGAGGACAGGGGGGTACGAGCAGTACTTC. Translation: CASSPRTGGYEQYF.

This rearrangement joins TRBV4-3 to TRBJ2-1; D ambiguous. V was cut by 1 base and J by 7 bases, with 11 bases left in between. The CDR3 has 14 residues. Germline V CDR1 and CDR2: LGHNA, YSLEER. Written as DNA, the CDR3 is TGCGCCAGCAGCCAAGGGTCTAGGGCTAATGAGCAGTTCTTC. Protein: CASSQGSRANEQFF.

The V call is TRBV5-6, the J call TRBJ2-5; the D gene is possibly TRBD2 (6 bases). Per the germline V gene, CDR1 is SGHDT and CDR2 is YYEEEE. The CDR3 contains 13 residues. V dropped 5 bases and J dropped 1 base, with 9 bases sitting between them. CDR3 bases: TGTGCCAGCAGTGCTAGCGCCCAAGAGACCCAGTACTTC. Translation gives CASSASAQETQYF. The whole variable domain, filled in from reference TRBV5-6 and TRBJ2-5, reads DAGVTQSPTHLIKTRGQQVTLRCSPKSGHDTVSWYQQALGQGPQFIFQYYEEEERQRGNFPDRFSGHQFPNYSSELNVNALLLGDSALYLCASSASAQETQYFGPGTRLLVL.

This sequence joins TRBV7-3 and TRBJ2-5; D not resolved. The germline gives CDR1 SGHTA, CDR2 FQGTGA. CDR3 length: 15 amino acids. V was pared by 5 bases and J by 5 bases, with 18 bases between. CDR3 residues: CASSATSGVRETQYF. Written as DNA, the CDR3 is TGTGCCAGCAGCGCAACTTCCGGAGTCCGGGAGACCCAGTACTTC.

The chain combines TRBV5-6 with TRBJ2-3; tentative D call: TRBD1 (6 bases). Per germline, CDR1 SGHDT and CDR2 YYEEEE. CDR3 size: 14 residues. The germline V and J ends were trimmed by 7 bases and 2 bases, with 14 bases remaining between them. The CDR3 nucleotides read TGTGCCAGCTGGGGGCAGGGTCTCACAGATACGCAGTATTTT. It translates to CASWGQGLTDTQYF.

This clone occurred a few times. CDR3 sequence (DNA): TGTGCCAGTAGCTCAGGCCCCAACACCGGGGAGCTGTTTTTT. This sequence encodes CASSSGPNTGELFF. The J gene is TRBJ2-2, the V gene TRBV19; no definite D call. CDR1 LNHDA and CDR2 SQIVND come from the germline V gene (reference sequence). Trimming cost V 6 bases and J 2 bases, with 10 bases left between them. The CDR3 covers 14 residues. Full variable domain (remainder filled in from reference TRBV19 and TRBJ2-2): DGGITQSPKYLFRKEGQNVTLSCEQNLNHDAMYWYRQDPGQGLRLIYYSQIVNDFQKGDIAEGYSVSREKKESFPLTVTSAQKNPTAFYLCASSSGPNTGELFFGEGSRLTVL.

The chain joins TRBV27 to TRBJ1-2; TRBD1 might be the D (6 bases). Germline loops: CDR1 MNHEY, CDR2 SMNVEV (reference sequence). The ends were cut back, 4 bases at V and 6 bases at J, with 21 bases in the middle. The CDR3 spans 16 residues. The CDR3 here is CASSSGTTLNRDGYTF. As DNA, the CDR3 is TGTGCCAGCAGTTCAGGGACGACTCTAAACAGGGATGGCTACACCTTC.

The table lists this clone with a count of one. This chain uses TRBV24-1 with TRBJ1-1, with a possible D match to TRBD1 (5 bases). V lost 5 bases and J lost 3, with 12 bases in between. Germline-derived CDR1 and CDR2 are KGHDR and SFDVKD. This CDR3 is built from 14 residues. CDR3 nucleotide sequence: TGTGCCACCAGTGCCTCAGGGTCTCACACTGAAGCTTTCTTT. It translates to CATSASGSHTEAFF.

The count of this clone is one. The chain is built from TRBV27 and TRBJ1-4; D is possibly TRBD1 (5 bases). This CDR3 region has 15 residues. Trimming cost V 3 bases and J 4 bases, with 12 bases left between them. Germline V gene sequence: CDR1 MNHEY, CDR2 SMNVEV (reference sequence). The CDR3 loop is CASSFAGRLNEKLFF. As DNA, the CDR3 is TGTGCCAGCAGTTTCGCGGGACGGCTTAATGAAAAACTGTTTTTT. The whole variable domain, filled in from reference TRBV27 and TRBJ1-4, reads EAQVTQNPRYLITVTGKKLTVTCSQNMNHEYMSWYRQDPGLGLRQIYYSMNVEVTDKGDVPEGYKVSRKEKRNFPLILESPSPNQTSLYFCASSFAGRLNEKLFFGSGTQLSVL.

The sample holds one count of this clone. The V and J genes are TRBV9 and TRBJ2-2; 11 nucleotides line up with TRBD2. Germline V gives CDR1 SGDLS, CDR2 YYNGEE. J lost 1 base, V lost 4 bases, and 6 bases had no gene match. The CDR3 sequence is 17 residues long. CDR3: CASSHLAGGMNTGELFF. The DNA of the CDR3 is TGTGCCAGCAGCCATCTAGCGGGAGGAATGAACACCGGGGAGCTGTTTTTT.

The count of this clone is one. The chain joins TRBV7-9 to TRBJ1-1; D remains unclear. This CDR3 has 13 residues. V lost 4 bases and J 2 bases, leaving 8 bases between the germline ends. Germline values: CDR1 SEHNR, CDR2 FQNEAQ (reference sequence). The CDR3 loop is CASSSPGNTEAFF. The CDR3 DNA reads TGTGCCAGCAGCTCACCGGGCAACACTGAAGCTTTCTTT. Full variable domain (remainder filled in from reference TRBV7-9 and TRBJ1-1): DTGVSQNPRHKITKRGQNVTFRCDPISEHNRLYWYRQTLGQGPEFLTYFQNEAQLEKSRLLSDRFSAERPKGSFSTLEIQRTEQGDSAMYLCASSSPGNTEAFFGQGTRLTVV.

The genes are TRBV7-3 and TRBJ2-1; the D gene is possibly TRBD2 (5 bases). The germline V gene has CDR1 SGHTA and CDR2 FQGTGA. V lost 3 bases and J 0 bases, leaving 9 bases between the germline ends. CDR3 length: 15 amino acids. CDR3 sequence (DNA): TGTGCCAGCAGCTTTAGCCTAGCCTCCTACAATGAGCAGTTCTTC. Translated: CASSFSLASYNEQFF.

J is TRBJ1-1 and V is TRBV3-1 (or the pseudogene TRBV3-2); the D gene is possibly TRBD1 (5 bases). The CDR3 is 15 amino acids. Germline assignment: CDR1 LGHDT and CDR2 YNNKEL (reference sequence). Trimming took 0 bases from V and 3 from J, leaving 11 bases between them. Written as DNA, the CDR3 is TGTGCCAGCAGCCAAGATCAGGGCGCGGACACTGAAGCTTTCTTT. It yields the protein CASSQDQGADTEAFF.

The chain has TRBV7-9 and TRBJ2-7, with 11 bases lining up with TRBD2. This CDR3 spans 14 amino acids. With V trimmed by 5 bases and J by 4 bases, 4 bases remained unmatched. Looked up from germline, CDR1 is SEHNR and CDR2 is FQNEAQ (reference sequence). This CDR3 reads CASSNTSGSYEQYF. The CDR3 nucleotides are TGTGCCAGCAGCAACACTAGCGGGAGTTACGAGCAGTACTTC.

This rearrangement joins TRBV3-1 (or the pseudogene TRBV3-2) to TRBJ1-1; perhaps TRBD1 as D (5 bases). Germline assignment: CDR1 LGHDT and CDR2 YNNKEL (reference sequence). With 4 bases removed from V and 0 bases from J, the gap between germline ends came to 12 bases. CDR3 length: 15 amino acids. The CDR3 coding sequence is TGTGCCAGCAGCCCCCTTGGGGGGATGAACACTGAAGCTTTCTTT. Translation: CASSPLGGMNTEAFF.

The table lists this clone with a count of one. The chain's CDR3 is CASSLQLAGGKDTQYF. The DNA for the CDR3 is TGTGCCAGCAGCTTACAGTTAGCGGGAGGTAAAGATACGCAGTATTTT. This rearrangement joins TRBV7-3 to TRBJ2-3; 10 bases are a match to TRBD2. The junction had 7 bases not matched to a gene; V was cut back by 2 bases and J by 5 bases. This CDR3 has 16 residues. CDR1 SGHTA and CDR2 FQGTGA come from the germline V gene.

The chain links TRBV19 to TRBJ1-5; tentative D call: TRBD1 (6 bases). V was shortened by 5 bases and J by 3 bases, with 14 bases between the two germline ends. Germline V gene data show CDR1 as LNHDA and CDR2 as SQIVND (reference sequence). This CDR3 contains 15 residues. This CDR3 is CASSFGGAPNQPQHF. The CDR3 DNA reads TGTGCCAGTAGTTTCGGGGGGGCCCCCAATCAGCCCCAGCATTTT.

This chain connects TRBV7-9 to TRBJ2-5, with D possibly TRBD2 on 6 matching bases. Between the trimmed V and J ends, which lost 6 bases and 4 bases, there was a span of 18 bases. The length of the CDR3 is 15 residues. The germline V gene has CDR1 SEHNR and CDR2 FQNEAQ (reference sequence). The CDR3 nucleotides read TGTGCCAGCAGGAGCGGGCATACGGAAGTAGAGACCCAGTACTTC. This codes for CASRSGHTEVETQYF.

The chain carries TRBV12-3 or TRBV12-4 and TRBJ1-5; no clear D. This CDR3 has 13 amino acids. The ends were cut back, 8 bases at V and 2 bases at J, with 10 bases in the middle. The CDR3, as DNA: TGTGCCAGCCGACTAGAGGGCAATCAGCCCCAGCATTTT. Amino acids: CASRLEGNQPQHF.

V is TRBV6-5 and J is TRBJ1-6; 7 bases are a match to TRBD1. Germline V gene data show CDR1 as MNHEY and CDR2 as SVGAGI. Trimming cost V 8 bases and J 7 bases; bases outside gene matches: 8. This CDR3 spans 14 amino acids. CDR3 DNA sequence: TGTGCCAGCTTCGGGACAGCATGGAATTCACCCCTCCACTTT. Its translation is CASFGTAWNSPLHF.

J is TRBJ1-5 and V is TRBV24-1; no reliable D call. V dropped 5 bases and J dropped 7 bases, with 14 bases sitting between them. The CDR3 runs 14 residues. Germline V gene lookup returns CDR1 KGHDR and CDR2 SFDVKD. CDR3 sequence: CATSVAGKGQPQHF. CDR3 bases: TGTGCCACCAGTGTAGCGGGAAAAGGGCAGCCCCAGCATTTT.

The rearrangement links TRBV7-9 to TRBJ2-5; 8 bases line up with TRBD2. V trimming: 1 base; J trimming: 4 bases; junction bases outside the gene matches: 2. The CDR3 is 14 amino acids. Germline-derived CDR1 and CDR2 are SEHNR and FQNEAQ (reference sequence). CDR3 amino acids: CASSLDGGAETQYF. CDR3 nucleotide sequence: TGTGCCAGCAGCTTAGACGGGGGGGCAGAGACCCAGTACTTC.

This clone appeared once. This chain joins TRBV28 and TRBJ2-2; D possibly corresponds to TRBD2 (6 bases). Germline CDR1 reads MDHEN; CDR2 reads SYDVKM. Trimming shortened V by 1 base and J by 0 bases, and 15 bases separated the two germline ends. There are 18 residues in the CDR3. The CDR3 sequence is CASSLSLAAAANTGELFF. The CDR3 DNA sequence: TGTGCCAGCAGTTTATCGTTAGCGGCCGCCGCGAACACCGGGGAGCTGTTTTTT. Based on the CDR3 plus reference TRBV28 and TRBJ2-2, the full variable domain is DVKVTQSSRYLVKRTGEKVFLECVQDMDHENMFWYRQDPGLGLRLIYFSYDVKMKEKGDIPEGYSVSREKKERFSLILESASTNQTSMYLCASSLSLAAAANTGELFFGEGSRLTVL.

The rearrangement uses TRBV18 and TRBJ1-1, with D hard to call. V dropped 6 bases and J dropped 1 base, with 9 bases sitting between them. Germline CDR1 is KGHSH and CDR2 is LQKENI. The CDR3 has 13 amino acids. The CDR3 protein is CASSRSPNTEAFF. The CDR3 DNA reads TGTGCCAGCTCGCGGTCACCGAACACTGAAGCTTTCTTT.

V is TRBV5-4 and J is TRBJ2-3; 8 nucleotides agree with TRBD1. CDR1 is SGHNT and CDR2 is YYREEE in the germline V gene (reference sequence). CDR3 length: 15 amino acids. V shed 3 bases and J 1 base; nucleotides not matched to a gene: 4. CDR3 protein: CASSSRGPGTDTQYF. CDR3 DNA: TGTGCCAGCAGCTCCAGGGGGCCTGGCACAGATACGCAGTATTTT.

V is TRBV5-1 and J is TRBJ1-1; a weak D match, TRBD1 (5 bases). The CDR3 spans 18 residues. Germline lookup yields CDR1 SGHRS and CDR2 YFSETQ. V was trimmed by 4 bases and J by 0 bases, leaving 22 bases between them. CDR3 coding DNA: TGCGCCAGCAGCCGTGGAGGACACGGCCACCTTATGAACACTGAAGCTTTCTTT. Its translation is CASSRGGHGHLMNTEAFF.

This clone occurred once. The V and J genes are TRBV7-6 and TRBJ2-1; the D gene is possibly TRBD2 (7 bases). Germline CDR1 and CDR2: SGHVS and FNYEAQ. With 4 bases removed from V and 8 bases from J, the gap between germline ends came to 21 bases. The CDR3 has 16 amino acids. The CDR3: CASSYRRGRLSYEQFF. CDR3 nucleotide sequence: TGTGCCAGCAGCTATAGGCGGGGGCGCCTATCGTATGAGCAGTTCTTC.

In this sample, this clone turned up once. V is TRBV7-9 and J is TRBJ1-2; D gene unclear. CDR3 length: 12 residues. Germline lookup yields CDR1 SEHNR and CDR2 FQNEAQ (reference sequence). The V end lost 5 bases, the J end lost 5 bases, and 9 bases lay between the germline ends. CDR3 residues: CASSAEWYGYTF. The CDR3 DNA reads TGTGCCAGCAGCGCAGAGTGGTATGGCTACACCTTC.

This clone was seen a handful of times. The gene calls are TRBV30 and TRBJ1-1; weak D call: TRBD1 (6 bases). Per germline, CDR1 GTSNPN and CDR2 SVGIG (reference sequence). Trimming took 1 base from V and 7 from J, leaving 13 bases between them. CDR3 length equals 13 residues. CDR3 sequence reads: CAWSDGRGGEAFF. The DNA for the CDR3 is TGTGCCTGGAGTGACGGTAGAGGGGGTGAAGCTTTCTTT.